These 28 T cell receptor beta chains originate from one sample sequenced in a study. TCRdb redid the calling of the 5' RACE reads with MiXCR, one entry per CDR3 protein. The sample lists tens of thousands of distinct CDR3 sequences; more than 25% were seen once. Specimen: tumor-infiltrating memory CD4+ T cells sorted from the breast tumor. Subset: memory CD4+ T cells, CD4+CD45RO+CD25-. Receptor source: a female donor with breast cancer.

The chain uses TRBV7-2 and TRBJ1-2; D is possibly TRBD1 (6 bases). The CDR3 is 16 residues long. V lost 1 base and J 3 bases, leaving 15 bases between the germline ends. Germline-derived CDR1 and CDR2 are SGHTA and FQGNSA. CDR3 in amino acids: CASSLEGRGGDYGYTF. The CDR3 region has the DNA TGTGCCAGCAGCTTAGAGGGCAGGGGAGGGGACTATGGCTACACCTTC.

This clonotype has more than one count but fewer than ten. CDR3 nucleotides: TGCGCCAGCAGCTTGGGAGCACCCGGGGATGAAAAACTGTTTTTT. This translates into CASSLGAPGDEKLFF. The chain is built from TRBV5-1 and TRBJ1-4; unclear D gene. Germline CDR1 reads SGHRS; CDR2 reads YFSETQ. The CDR3 has 15 amino acids. Trimming left V 0 bases short and J 6 bases short, with 12 bases between.

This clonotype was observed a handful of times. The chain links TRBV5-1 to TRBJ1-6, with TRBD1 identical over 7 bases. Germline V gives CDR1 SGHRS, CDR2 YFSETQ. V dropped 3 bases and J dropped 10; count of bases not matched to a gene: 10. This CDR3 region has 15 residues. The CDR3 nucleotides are TGCGCCAGCAGCTCACAGGGGTCTCTTGGATCACCCCTCCACTTT. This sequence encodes CASSSQGSLGSPLHF.

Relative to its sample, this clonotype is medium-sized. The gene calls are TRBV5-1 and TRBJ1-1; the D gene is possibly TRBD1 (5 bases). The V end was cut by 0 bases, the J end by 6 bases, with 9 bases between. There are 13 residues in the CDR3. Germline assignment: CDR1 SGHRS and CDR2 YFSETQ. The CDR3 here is CASSLGAGAEAFF. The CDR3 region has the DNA TGCGCCAGCAGCTTGGGTGCGGGGGCTGAAGCTTTCTTT. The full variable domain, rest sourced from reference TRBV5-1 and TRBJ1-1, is KAGVTQTPRYLIKTRGQQVTLSCSPISGHRSVSWYQQTPGQGLQFLFEYFSETQRNKGNFPGRFSGRQFSNSRSEMNVSTLELGDSALYLCASSLGAGAEAFFGQGTRLTVV.

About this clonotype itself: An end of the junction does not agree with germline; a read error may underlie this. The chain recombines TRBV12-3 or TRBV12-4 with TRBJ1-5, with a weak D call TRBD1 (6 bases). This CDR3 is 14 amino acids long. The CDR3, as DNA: TGTGCCAGCACCGAGACAGGTTATAATCAGCCTCAGCATTTT. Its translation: CASTETGYNQPQHF.

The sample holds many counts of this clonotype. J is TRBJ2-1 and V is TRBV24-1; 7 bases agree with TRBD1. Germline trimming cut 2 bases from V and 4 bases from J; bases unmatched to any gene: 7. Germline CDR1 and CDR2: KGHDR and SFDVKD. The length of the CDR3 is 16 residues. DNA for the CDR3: TGTGCCACCAGTGATTATGGGACAGCAAAATACAATGAGCAGTTCTTC. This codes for CATSDYGTAKYNEQFF.

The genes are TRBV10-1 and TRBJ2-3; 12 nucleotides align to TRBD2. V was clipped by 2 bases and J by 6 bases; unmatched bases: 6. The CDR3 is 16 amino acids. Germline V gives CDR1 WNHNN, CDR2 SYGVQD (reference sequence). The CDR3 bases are TGCGCCAGCAGTGAGCGGCTAGCGGGAGGGTCGGATACGCAGTATTTT. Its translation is CASSERLAGGSDTQYF.

In nucleotides, the CDR3 is TGTGCCAGCAGCCGGATAACAGGGTCGGACGAGCAGTACTTC. Its protein is CASSRITGSDEQYF. This chain connects TRBV6-5 to TRBJ2-7, with TRBD1 as a possible D gene (6 bases). V lost 6 bases, J lost 5 bases, and 17 bases lay in between. From germline, CDR1 is MNHEY and CDR2 SVGAGI. This CDR3 comprises 14 residues.

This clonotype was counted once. CDR3 amino acids: CASSSGEALYGYTF. The CDR3 region has the DNA TGCGCCAGCAGCTCCGGGGAGGCACTCTATGGCTACACCTTC. The genes are TRBV5-1 and TRBJ1-2; D not certain. The V gene lost 3 bases and the J gene lost 4 bases, with 13 bases spanning the gap. Germline lookup yields CDR1 SGHRS and CDR2 YFSETQ. The length of the CDR3 is 14 residues.

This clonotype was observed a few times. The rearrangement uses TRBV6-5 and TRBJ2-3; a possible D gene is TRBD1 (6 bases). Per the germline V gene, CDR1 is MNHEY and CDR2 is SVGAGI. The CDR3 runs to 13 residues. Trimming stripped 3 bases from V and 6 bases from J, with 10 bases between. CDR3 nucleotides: TGTGCCAGCAGTTATTTCAGGGGTGATACGCAGTATTTT. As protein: CASSYFRGDTQYF.

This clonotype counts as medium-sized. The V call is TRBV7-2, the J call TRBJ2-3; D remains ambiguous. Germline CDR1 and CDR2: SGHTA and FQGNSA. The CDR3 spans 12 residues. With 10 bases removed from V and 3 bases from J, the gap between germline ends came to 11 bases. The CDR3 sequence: CATRAITDTQYF. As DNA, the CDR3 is TGTGCCACCCGGGCCATTACAGATACGCAGTATTTT.

CDR3 amino acids: CASSQTNRNEQFF. The CDR3 DNA follows: TGTGCCAGCAGTCAAACGAATCGCAATGAGCAGTTCTTC. The chain is built from TRBV28 and TRBJ2-1; D is unresolved. The germline V gene has CDR1 MDHEN and CDR2 SYDVKM. This CDR3 contains 13 residues. V was clipped by 5 bases and J by 6 bases, with 11 bases between them.

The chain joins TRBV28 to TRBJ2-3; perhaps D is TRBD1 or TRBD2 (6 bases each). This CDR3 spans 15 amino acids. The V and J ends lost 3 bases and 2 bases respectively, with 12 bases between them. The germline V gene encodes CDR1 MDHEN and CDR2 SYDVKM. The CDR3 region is CASSLGGRVTDTQYF. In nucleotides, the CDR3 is TGTGCCAGCAGTTTGGGGGGCAGGGTCACAGATACGCAGTATTTT. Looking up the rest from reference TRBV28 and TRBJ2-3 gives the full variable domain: DVKVTQSSRYLVKRTGEKVFLECVQDMDHENMFWYRQDPGLGLRLIYFSYDVKMKEKGDIPEGYSVSREKKERFSLILESASTNQTSMYLCASSLGGRVTDTQYFGPGTRLTVL.

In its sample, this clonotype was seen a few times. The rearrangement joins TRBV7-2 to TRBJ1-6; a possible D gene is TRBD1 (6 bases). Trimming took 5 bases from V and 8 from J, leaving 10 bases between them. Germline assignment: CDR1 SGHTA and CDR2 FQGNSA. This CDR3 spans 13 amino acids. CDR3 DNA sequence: TGTGCCAGCAGCCCCAACAGGGATTCACCCCTCCACTTT. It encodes CASSPNRDSPLHF.

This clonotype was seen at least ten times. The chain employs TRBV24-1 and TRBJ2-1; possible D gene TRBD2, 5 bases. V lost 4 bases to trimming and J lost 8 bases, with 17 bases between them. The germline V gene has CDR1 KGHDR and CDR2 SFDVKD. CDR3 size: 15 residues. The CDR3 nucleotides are TGTGCCACCAGTGACCTCGGACGGGATCGCGATGAGCAGTTCTTC. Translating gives CATSDLGRDRDEQFF.

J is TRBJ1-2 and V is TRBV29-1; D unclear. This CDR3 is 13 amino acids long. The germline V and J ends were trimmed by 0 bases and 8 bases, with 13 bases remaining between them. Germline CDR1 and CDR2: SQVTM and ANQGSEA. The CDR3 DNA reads TGCAGCGTTGAAGACAGGCGGCGGGAGGGCTACACCTTC. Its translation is CSVEDRRREGYTF.

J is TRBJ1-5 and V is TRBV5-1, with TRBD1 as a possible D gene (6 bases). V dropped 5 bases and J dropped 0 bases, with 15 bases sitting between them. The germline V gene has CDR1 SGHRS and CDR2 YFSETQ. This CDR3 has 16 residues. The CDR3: CASRRQEDYSNQPQHF. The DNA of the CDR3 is TGCGCCAGCAGGCGACAGGAGGATTATAGCAATCAGCCCCAGCATTTT.

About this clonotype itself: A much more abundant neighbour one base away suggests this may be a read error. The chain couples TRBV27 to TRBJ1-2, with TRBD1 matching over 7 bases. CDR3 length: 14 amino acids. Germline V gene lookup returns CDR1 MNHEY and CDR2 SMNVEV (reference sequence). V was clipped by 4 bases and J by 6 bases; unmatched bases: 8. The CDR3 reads CASSSTGCWNGYTF. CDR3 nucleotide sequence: TGTGCCAGCAGTTCGACAGGGTGCTGGAATGGCTACACCTTC.

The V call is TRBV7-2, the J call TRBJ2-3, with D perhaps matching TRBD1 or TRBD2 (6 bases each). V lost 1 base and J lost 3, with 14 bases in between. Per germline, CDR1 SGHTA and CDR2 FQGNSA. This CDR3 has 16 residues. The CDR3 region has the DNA TGTGCCAGCAGCTTAGTAGGTGGAGGGGGAACAGATACGCAGTATTTT. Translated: CASSLVGGGGTDTQYF.

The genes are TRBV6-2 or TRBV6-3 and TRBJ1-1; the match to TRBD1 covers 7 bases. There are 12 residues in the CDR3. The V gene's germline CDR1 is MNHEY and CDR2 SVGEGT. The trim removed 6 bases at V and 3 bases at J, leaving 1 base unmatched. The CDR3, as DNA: TGTGCCAGCAGGACAGGGTACACTGAAGCTTTCTTT. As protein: CASRTGYTEAFF.

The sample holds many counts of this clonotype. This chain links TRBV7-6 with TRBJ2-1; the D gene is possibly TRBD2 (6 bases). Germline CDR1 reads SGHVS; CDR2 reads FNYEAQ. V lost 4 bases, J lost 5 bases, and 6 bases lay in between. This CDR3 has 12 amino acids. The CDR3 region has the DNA TGTGCCAGCAGCTCGGGGGACAATGAGCAGTTCTTC. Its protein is CASSSGDNEQFF.

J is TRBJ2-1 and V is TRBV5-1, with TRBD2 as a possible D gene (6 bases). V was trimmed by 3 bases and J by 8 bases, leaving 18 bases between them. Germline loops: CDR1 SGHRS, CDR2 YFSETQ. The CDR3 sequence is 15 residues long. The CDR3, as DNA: TGCGCCAGCAGCTGGGACGGGGGATCAGCCTATGAGCAGTTCTTC. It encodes CASSWDGGSAYEQFF.

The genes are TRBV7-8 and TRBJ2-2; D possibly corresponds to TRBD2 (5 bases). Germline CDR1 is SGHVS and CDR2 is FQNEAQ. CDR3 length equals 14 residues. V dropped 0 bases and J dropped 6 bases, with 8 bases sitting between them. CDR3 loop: CASSLAGASGELFF. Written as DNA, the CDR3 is TGTGCCAGCAGCTTAGCGGGAGCGTCCGGGGAGCTGTTTTTT.

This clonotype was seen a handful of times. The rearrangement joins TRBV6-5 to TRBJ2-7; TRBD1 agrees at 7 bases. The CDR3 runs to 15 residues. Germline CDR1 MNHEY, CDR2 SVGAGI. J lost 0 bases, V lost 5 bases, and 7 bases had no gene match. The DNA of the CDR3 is TGTGCCAGCAGTCCCGACAGGGTCCCCTCCTACGAGCAGTACTTC. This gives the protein CASSPDRVPSYEQYF.

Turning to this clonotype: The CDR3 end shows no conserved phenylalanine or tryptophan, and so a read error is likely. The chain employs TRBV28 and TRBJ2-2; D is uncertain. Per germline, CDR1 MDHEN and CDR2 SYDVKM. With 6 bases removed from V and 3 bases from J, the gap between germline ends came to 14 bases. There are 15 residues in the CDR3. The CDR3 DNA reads TGTGCCAGCAGCCAGACCAGTAGGTACACCGGGGAGCTGTTTCTT. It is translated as CASSQTSRYTGELFL.

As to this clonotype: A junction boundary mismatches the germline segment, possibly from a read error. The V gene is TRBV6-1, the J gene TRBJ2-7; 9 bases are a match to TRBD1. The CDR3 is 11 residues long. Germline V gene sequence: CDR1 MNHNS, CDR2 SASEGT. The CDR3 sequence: CASSEEGQGLW. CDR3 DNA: TGTGCCAGCAGTGAAGAGGGACAGGGCTTGTGG.

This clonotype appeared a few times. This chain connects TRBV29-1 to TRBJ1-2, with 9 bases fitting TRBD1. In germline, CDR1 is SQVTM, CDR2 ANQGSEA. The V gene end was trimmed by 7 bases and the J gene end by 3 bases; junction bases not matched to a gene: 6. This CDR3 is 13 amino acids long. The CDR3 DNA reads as TGCAGCGGCGGAACAGGGGGCGACTATGGCTACACCTTC. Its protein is CSGGTGGDYGYTF.

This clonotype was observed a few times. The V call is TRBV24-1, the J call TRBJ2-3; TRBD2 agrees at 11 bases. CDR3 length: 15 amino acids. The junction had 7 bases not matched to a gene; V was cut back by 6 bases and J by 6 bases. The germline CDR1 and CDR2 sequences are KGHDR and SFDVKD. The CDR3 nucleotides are TGTGCCACCAGTCCTAGCGGGGGGCCCGGGGATACGCAGTATTTT. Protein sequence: CATSPSGGPGDTQYF.